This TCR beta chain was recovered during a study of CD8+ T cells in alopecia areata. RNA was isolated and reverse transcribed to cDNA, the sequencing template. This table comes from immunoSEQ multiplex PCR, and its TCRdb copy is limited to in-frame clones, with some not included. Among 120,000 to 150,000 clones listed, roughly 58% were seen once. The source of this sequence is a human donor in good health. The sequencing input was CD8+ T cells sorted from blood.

The CDR3 nucleotides read TGTGCCAGCAGTGTAAGTCCGTACAATGAGCAGTTCTTC. This translates into CASSVSPYNEQFF. This chain uses TRBV14 with TRBJ2-1; D is unclear. Looked up from germline, CDR1 is SGHDN and CDR2 is FVKESK. V was trimmed by 6 bases and J by 4 bases, leaving 10 bases between them. The CDR3 loop spans 13 amino acids.